This T cell receptor (beta chain) was identified in a study of CXCR3-negative and CXCR3-positive naive CD8 T cells. Study results and limitations: The study found comparably high diversity in both naive subsets and much lower diversity in memory CD8+ cells. TRB CDR3s of CXCR3-positive naive cells were more hydrophobic than those of CXCR3-negative naive cells.

Libraries of TRB cDNA were made by 5' RACE and carried UMIs. TCRdb derives one entry per CDR3 protein from the 5' RACE reads, leaving out DNA. The table lists about 84,000 distinct CDR3 sequences. Identification of naive CD8+ T cells rested on CD45RO-CCR7+CD27+CD95- status. About this clonotype itself: Its antigen is undetermined.

Germline lookup yields CDR1 SQVTM and CDR2 ANQGSEA. The CDR3 has 15 amino acids. The V and J genes are TRBV29-1 and TRBJ2-5; TCRdb gives TRBD1 as the D gene, but with no DNA this cannot be confirmed. This sequence was found in a human donor in good health. Some clones in this sample may be carry-over from other donors' samples. The sequencing sample was made of naive CXCR3+ CD8+ T cells from blood. The subset was: CD45RO-CCR7+CD27+CD95- naive CD8+ T cells expressing CXCR3 (TNR3+). CDR3 region: CSVEDRGGAPETQYF.